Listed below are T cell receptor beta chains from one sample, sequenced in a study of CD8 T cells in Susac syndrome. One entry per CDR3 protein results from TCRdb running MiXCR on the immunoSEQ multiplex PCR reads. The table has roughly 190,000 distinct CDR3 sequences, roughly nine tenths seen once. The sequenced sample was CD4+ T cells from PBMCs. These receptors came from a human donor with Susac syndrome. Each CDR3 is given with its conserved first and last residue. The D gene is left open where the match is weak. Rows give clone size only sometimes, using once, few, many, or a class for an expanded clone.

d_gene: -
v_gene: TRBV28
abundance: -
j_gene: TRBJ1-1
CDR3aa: CASVTEPNTEAFF
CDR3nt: TGTGCCAGCGTGACAGAACCCAACACTGAAGCTTTCTTT

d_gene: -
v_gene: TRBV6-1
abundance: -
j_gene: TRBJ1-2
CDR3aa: CASSELGILDYGYTF
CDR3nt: TGTGCCAGCAGTGAATTAGGGATATTAGACTATGGCTACACCTTC

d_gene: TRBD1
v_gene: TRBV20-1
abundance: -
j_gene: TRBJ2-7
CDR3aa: CSARANRDRVLGEQYF
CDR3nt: TGCAGTGCTAGGGCGAACCGGGACAGGGTCTTGGGCGAGCAGTACTTC

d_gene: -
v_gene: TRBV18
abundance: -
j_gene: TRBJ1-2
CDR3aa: CASSSTGLVGYTF
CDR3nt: TGTGCCAGCTCATCAACAGGGTTAGTTGGCTACACCTTC

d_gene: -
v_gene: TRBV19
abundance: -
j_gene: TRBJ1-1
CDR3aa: CASTLTRNTEAFF
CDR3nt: TGTGCCAGTACCTTGACGAGGAACACTGAAGCTTTCTTT

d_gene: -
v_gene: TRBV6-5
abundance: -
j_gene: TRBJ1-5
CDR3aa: CASSYRTSNQPQHF
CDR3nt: TGTGCCAGCAGTTACCGGACAAGCAATCAGCCCCAGCATTTT

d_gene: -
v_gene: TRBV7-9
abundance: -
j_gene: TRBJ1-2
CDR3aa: CASSLHLSNYGYTF
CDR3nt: TGTGCCAGCAGCTTACATTTATCTAACTATGGCTACACCTTC

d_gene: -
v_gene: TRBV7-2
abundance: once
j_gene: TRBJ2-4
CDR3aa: CASSLGPGYIQYF
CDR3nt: TGTGCCAGCAGCTTAGGTCCAGGATACATTCAGTACTTC

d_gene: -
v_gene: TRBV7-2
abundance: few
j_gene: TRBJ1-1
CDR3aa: CASSLAVTEAFF
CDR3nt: TGTGCCAGCAGCTTGGCGGTCACTGAAGCTTTCTTT

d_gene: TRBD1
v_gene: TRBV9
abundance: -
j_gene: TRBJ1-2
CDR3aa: CASSQPGQGNSGYTF
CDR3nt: TGTGCCAGCAGCCAACCGGGACAGGGGAACTCTGGCTACACCTTC

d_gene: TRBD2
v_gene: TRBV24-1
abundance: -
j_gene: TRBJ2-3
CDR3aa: CATSDGGGVGDTQYF
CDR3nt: TGTGCCACCAGTGATGGCGGGGGGGTTGGGGATACGCAGTATTTT

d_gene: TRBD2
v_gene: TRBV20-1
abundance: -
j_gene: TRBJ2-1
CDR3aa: CSARSLGGSSYNEQFF
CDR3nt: TGCAGTGCTAGATCCCTCGGCGGGAGCTCCTACAATGAGCAGTTCTTC

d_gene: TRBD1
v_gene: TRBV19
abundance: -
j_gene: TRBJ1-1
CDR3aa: CASSRQGSEAFF
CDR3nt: TGTGCCAGTAGTAGACAGGGGTCTGAAGCTTTCTTT

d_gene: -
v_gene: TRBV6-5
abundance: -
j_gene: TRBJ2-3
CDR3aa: CASSYSRDRVGDTQYF
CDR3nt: TGTGCCAGCAGTTACTCGCGGGACAGAGTGGGAGATACGCAGTATTTT

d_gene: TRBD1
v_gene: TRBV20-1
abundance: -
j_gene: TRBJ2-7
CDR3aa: CSARQNPGQGQFEQYF
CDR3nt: TGCAGTGCTAGACAAAATCCGGGACAGGGGCAATTCGAGCAGTACTTC

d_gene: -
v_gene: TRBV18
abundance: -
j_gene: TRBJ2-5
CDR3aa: CASSPPGSQETQYF
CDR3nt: TGTGCCAGCTCACCCCCGGGCAGCCAAGAGACCCAGTACTTC

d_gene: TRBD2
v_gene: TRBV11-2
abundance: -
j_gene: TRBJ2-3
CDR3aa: CASSLAPPSGVTTDTQYF
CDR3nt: TGTGCCAGCAGCTTAGCCCCTCCCAGCGGGGTTACCACAGATACGCAGTATTTT

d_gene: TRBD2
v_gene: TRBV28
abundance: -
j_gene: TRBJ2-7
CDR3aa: CASSSPGTSRFYEQYF
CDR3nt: TGTGCCAGCAGTTCGCCCGGGACTAGCCGATTCTACGAGCAGTACTTC

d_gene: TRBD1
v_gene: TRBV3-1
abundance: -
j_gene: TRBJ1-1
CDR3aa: CASSHLGQGNTEAFF
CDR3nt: TGTGCCAGCAGCCATTTGGGACAGGGGAACACTGAAGCTTTCTTT